This T cell receptor (beta chain) is from a study of blood T cell repertoires in COVID-19. Across the whole study: The United States, Italy and Spain were the sources of the acute and convalescent COVID-19 samples.

This table comes from immunoSEQ multiplex PCR, and its TCRdb copy is limited to in-frame clones, with some not included. The repertoire includes around 130,000 clones, 88% of them detected once, and more than 2% sits in the top ten. Sample: peripheral blood. The clonotype was recovered from a human donor with COVID-19, enrolled during active disease. The donor label of this sample is uncertain.

The CDR3 protein is CSASGTGVEKLFF. The CDR3 DNA sequence: TGCAGTGCTAGTGGGACAGGGGTTGAAAAACTGTTTTTT. The rearrangement links TRBV20-1 to TRBJ1-4; 10 bases fit TRBD1. The CDR3 loop spans 13 amino acids. V lost 3 bases, J lost 7 bases, and 2 bases stayed unmatched. Per germline, CDR1 DFQATT and CDR2 SNEGSKA (reference sequence).